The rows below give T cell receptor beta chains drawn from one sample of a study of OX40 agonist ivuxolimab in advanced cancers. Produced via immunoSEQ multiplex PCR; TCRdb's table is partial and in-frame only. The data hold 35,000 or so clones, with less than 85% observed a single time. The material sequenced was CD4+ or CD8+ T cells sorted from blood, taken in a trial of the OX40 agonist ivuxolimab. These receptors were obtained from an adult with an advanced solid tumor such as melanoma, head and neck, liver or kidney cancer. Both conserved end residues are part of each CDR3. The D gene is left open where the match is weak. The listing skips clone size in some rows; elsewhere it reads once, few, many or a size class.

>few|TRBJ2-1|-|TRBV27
CASSLWARRNEQFF
TGTGCCAGCAGTTTATGGGCCAGGAGGAATGAGCAGTTCTTC
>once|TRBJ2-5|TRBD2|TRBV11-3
CASSSPWASGQETQYF
TGTGCCAGCAGCTCGCCTTGGGCTAGCGGACAAGAGACCCAGTACTTC
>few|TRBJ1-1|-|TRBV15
CATSRDRPGDDWDTEAFF
TGTGCCACCAGCAGAGATCGGCCAGGGGACGATTGGGACACTGAAGCTTTCTTT
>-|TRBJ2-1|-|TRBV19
CASGPSGYNEQFF
TGTGCCAGTGGTCCGTCGGGCTACAATGAGCAGTTCTTC
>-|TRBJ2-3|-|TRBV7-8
CASSSLMHPSTDTQYF
TGTGCCAGCAGCTCCCTGATGCACCCTAGCACAGATACGCAGTATTTT
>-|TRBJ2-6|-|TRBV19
CASSIGPTRWANVLTF
TGTGCCAGTAGTATAGGTCCAACGAGGTGGGCCAACGTCCTGACTTTC
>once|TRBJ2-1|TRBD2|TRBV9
CASSGTSGGRSYNEQFF
TGTGCCAGCAGCGGGACTAGCGGGGGGCGCTCCTACAATGAGCAGTTCTTC
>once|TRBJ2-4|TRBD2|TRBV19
CASSVGRDIQYF
TGTGCCAGTAGTGTGGGGAGGGACATTCAGTACTTC
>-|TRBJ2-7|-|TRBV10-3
CAIKPRSVSYEQYF
TGTGCCATCAAACCTCGTAGCGTCTCCTACGAGCAGTACTTC
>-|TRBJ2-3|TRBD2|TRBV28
CASSPVGLAGNTQYF
TGTGCCAGCAGTCCGGTGGGACTAGCGGGGAATACGCAGTATTTT